The present entry profiles one T cell receptor beta chain with its context. Its antigen is not identified. At one end the junction does not follow the germline gene, possibly because of a read error. The sample comes from a study of tumor and adjacent non-tumor tissue in lung cancer. TCRbeta libraries were built with three rounds of nested PCR, modified from ARM-PCR. MiXCR, applied by TCRdb to the multiplex PCR reads, yields one record per CDR3 protein. The sample contains over 100,000 distinct CDR3 sequences, about 61% of which appear only once. The CDR3 totals 16 residues. Germline V gives CDR1 LGHNA, CDR2 YNFKEQ. Points from the study as a whole: Tumor tissue had significantly higher TCR diversity than normal lung. Higher tumor TCR diversity was associated with shorter survival.

No cell sorting was done before RNA was extracted from the tissue. More than 3 cm separated this lung sample from the edge of the tumor. Sequenced material: distant non-tumor lung tissue. The receptor's source is a man aged 60-69 years with non-small cell lung cancer. V usage is TRBV4-2 and J usage is TRBJ2-1; TRBD2 matches at 9 bases. CDR3 in amino acids: CAISQDVAGGYNEQLF. CDR3 coding DNA: TGTGCCATCAGCCAGGATGTGGCGGGAGGGTACAATGAGCAGCTCTTC.